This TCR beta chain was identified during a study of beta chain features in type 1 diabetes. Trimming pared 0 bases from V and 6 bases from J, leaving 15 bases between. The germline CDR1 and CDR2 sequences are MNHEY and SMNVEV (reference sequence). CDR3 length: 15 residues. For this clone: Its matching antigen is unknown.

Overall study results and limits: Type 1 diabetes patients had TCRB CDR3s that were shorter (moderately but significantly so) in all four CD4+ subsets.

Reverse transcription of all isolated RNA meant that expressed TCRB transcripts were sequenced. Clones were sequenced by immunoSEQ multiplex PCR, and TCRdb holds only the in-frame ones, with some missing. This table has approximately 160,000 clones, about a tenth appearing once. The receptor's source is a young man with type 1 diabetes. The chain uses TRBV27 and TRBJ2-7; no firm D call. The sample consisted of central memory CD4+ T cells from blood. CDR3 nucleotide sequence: TGTGCCAGCAGTTTATCTTATAGGCGGTCGTCCGAGCAGTACTTC. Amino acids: CASSLSYRRSSEQYF.